This passage covers 18 T cell receptor beta chains from one sample sequenced in a study of T cells in Graves' hyperthyroidism and ophthalmopathy. RNA transcripts were the template for amplifying TCR beta CDR3 regions. The HTBI primer set drove a first-round RT-PCR of the TCR CDR3. TCRdb processed the multiplex PCR reads anew with MiXCR; each CDR3 protein has one entry. Here the sample spans about 420,000 distinct CDR3 sequences, approximately 14% being singletons. Input material: blood. These TCRs come from a woman aged 18 to 35 with Graves' hyperthyroidism.

The chain is built from TRBV12-3 or TRBV12-4 and TRBJ1-3; D might be TRBD1 (5 bases). The CDR3 runs to 16 residues. V was cut by 6 bases and J by 4 bases, with 19 bases left in between. CDR3 in amino acids: CASSLGGARVGNTIYF. CDR3 bases: TGTGCCAGCAGCCTTGGAGGGGCAAGGGTCGGAAACACCATATATTTT.

This chain connects TRBV6-1 to TRBJ2-1; the match to TRBD2 covers 8 bases. The CDR3 length is 15 residues. The junction had 10 bases not matched to a gene; V was cut back by 5 bases and J by 7 bases. The V gene's germline CDR1 is MNHNS and CDR2 SASEGT. The CDR3 DNA reads TGTGCCAGCAGTCCGGGGGGGGGGGGGTTGAATGAGCAGTTCTTC. This encodes CASSPGGGGLNEQFF.

This clonotype was recorded at least ten times. The J gene is TRBJ2-3, the V gene TRBV2, with D unresolved. V was trimmed by 8 bases and J by 5 bases, leaving 14 bases between them. The CDR3 is 13 amino acids. Germline V gene data show CDR1 as SNHLY and CDR2 as FYNNEI. The CDR3 protein is CASRHEMGDTQYF. The CDR3 DNA sequence: TGTGCCAGCCGTCATGAGATGGGAGATACGCAGTATTTT.

The chain has TRBV28 and TRBJ2-7; TRBD2 aligns across 9 bases. This CDR3 region has 16 residues. J lost 0 bases, V lost 5 bases, and 8 bases had no gene match. Germline loops: CDR1 MDHEN, CDR2 SYDVKM. DNA for the CDR3: TGTGCCAGCAGTGGGTATAGCGGGAGCGACTCCTACGAGCAGTACTTC. It encodes CASSGYSGSDSYEQYF.

This chain links TRBV14 with TRBJ2-7; D might be TRBD1 (5 bases). V was shortened by 3 bases and J by 6 bases, with 12 bases between the two germline ends. Germline V gives CDR1 SGHDN, CDR2 FVKESK. This CDR3 has 13 residues. The CDR3 coding sequence is TGTGCCAGCAGCCATCAAACAGGAACCGAGCAGTACTTC. Amino acids: CASSHQTGTEQYF.

There are many counts of this clonotype. The chain employs TRBV12-3 or TRBV12-4 and TRBJ1-5; 10 bases align to TRBD1. The CDR3 loop spans 15 amino acids. J was trimmed by 5 bases and V by 3 bases; bases with no gene match: 4. CDR3 region: CASSFSGTGDQPQHF. In DNA form, the CDR3 reads TGTGCCAGCAGTTTCTCCGGGACAGGGGATCAGCCCCAGCATTTT.

This clonotype was seen ten or more times. CDR3 DNA sequence: TGCAGTGCTAGAGTGCCCGGGCCTTCAACCTACGAGCAGTACTTC. This gives the protein CSARVPGPSTYEQYF. The gene calls are TRBV20-1 and TRBJ2-7; D is uncertain. V was shortened by 1 base and J by 2 bases, with 15 bases between the two germline ends. The CDR3 contains 15 residues. In germline, CDR1 is DFQATT, CDR2 SNEGSKA (reference sequence).

V is TRBV6-2 or TRBV6-3 and J is TRBJ1-1; D perhaps matches TRBD1 (6 bases). The CDR3 has 17 amino acids. Deletions cut 0 bases from V and 3 bases from J, with 17 bases between. Germline V CDR1 and CDR2: MNHEY, SVGEGT. The CDR3 is CASSYSIFSGEYTEAFF. CDR3 nucleotide sequence: TGTGCCAGCAGTTACTCGATATTTTCAGGGGAGTACACTGAAGCTTTCTTT.

This clonotype was found many times. The gene calls are TRBV27 and TRBJ2-7, with D possibly called TRBD1 or TRBD2 (5 bases each). The germline gives CDR1 MNHEY, CDR2 SMNVEV (reference sequence). The germline V and J ends were trimmed by 5 bases and 7 bases, with 21 bases remaining between them. The CDR3 sequence is 15 residues long. The CDR3 region has the DNA TGTGCCAGCAGTCTACTTCCGGACGGGGCAGGGGAGCAGTACTTC. Amino acids: CASSLLPDGAGEQYF.

This clonotype was seen a handful of times. The V call is TRBV7-2, the J call TRBJ1-5; no clear D. The CDR3 totals 14 residues. Germline CDR1 reads SGHTA; CDR2 reads FQGNSA. Trimming left V 5 bases short and J 0 bases short, with 8 bases between. The CDR3, as DNA: TGTGCCAGCAGCCTTGAACTTAGCAATCAGCCCCAGCATTTT. Amino acid sequence: CASSLELSNQPQHF.

This clonotype was detected ten times or more. V usage is TRBV20-1 and J usage is TRBJ2-3; 12 bases are shared with TRBD1. The germline gives CDR1 DFQATT, CDR2 SNEGSKA (reference sequence). CDR3 length: 16 residues. V dropped 3 bases and J dropped 0; count of bases not matched to a gene: 4. CDR3 sequence: CSARGQGASSTDTQYF. The CDR3 nucleotides read TGCAGTGCTAGGGGACAGGGGGCTTCAAGCACAGATACGCAGTATTTT.

This clonotype appeared many times. The rearrangement joins TRBV28 to TRBJ2-1, with 9 positions matching TRBD2. This CDR3 spans 14 amino acids. Looked up from germline, CDR1 is MDHEN and CDR2 is SYDVKM. V gave up 10 bases and J gave up 8 bases; unmatched junction bases: 12. The DNA for the CDR3 is TGTGCCACCTCCGGGACTAGCATTGTGGATGAGCAGTTCTTC. Protein sequence: CATSGTSIVDEQFF.

V gene TRBV7-8 combines with J gene TRBJ2-1; 9 bases fit TRBD2. Germline CDR1 reads SGHVS; CDR2 reads FQNEAQ. Germline trimming cut 5 bases from V and 4 bases from J; bases unmatched to any gene: 6. CDR3 length: 15 residues. CDR3 in amino acids: CASSVTSGGYNEQFF. The DNA for the CDR3 is TGTGCCAGCAGCGTGACTAGCGGAGGTTACAATGAGCAGTTCTTC.

The table lists this clonotype with many counts. The V and J genes are TRBV7-9 and TRBJ1-2; D is uncertain. Germline loops: CDR1 SEHNR, CDR2 FQNEAQ (reference sequence). V lost 5 bases, J lost 8 bases, and 12 bases lay in between. This CDR3 is built from 12 residues. CDR3 region: CASSAANEGYTF. Written as DNA, the CDR3 is TGTGCCAGCAGCGCCGCCAATGAGGGCTACACCTTC. The whole variable domain, filled in from reference TRBV7-9 and TRBJ1-2, reads DTGVSQNPRHKITKRGQNVTFRCDPISEHNRLYWYRQTLGQGPEFLTYFQNEAQLEKSRLLSDRFSAERPKGSFSTLEIQRTEQGDSAMYLCASSAANEGYTFGSGTRLTVV.

The chain has TRBV27 and TRBJ2-1; TRBD2 might be the D (6 bases). Germline CDR1 MNHEY, CDR2 SMNVEV (reference sequence). Trimming shortened V by 4 bases and J by 1 base, and 23 bases separated the two germline ends. The length of the CDR3 is 19 residues. CDR3 nucleotides: TGTGCCAGCAGTTGGGAGGCAGGGAGAGGGACGGGGTCCTACAATGAGCAGTTCTTC. Translating it yields CASSWEAGRGTGSYNEQFF.

Many counts were recorded for this clonotype. V is TRBV2 and J is TRBJ1-5, with a weak D call TRBD1 (6 bases). Germline lookup yields CDR1 SNHLY and CDR2 FYNNEI. The CDR3 contains 17 residues. V lost 3 bases, J lost 6 bases, and 21 bases lay in between. This CDR3 reads CASSELGGRAGSQPQHF. The CDR3 DNA is TGTGCCAGCAGTGAGTTAGGGGGGCGAGCCGGTTCTCAGCCCCAGCATTTT.

This clonotype was counted a few times. This chain uses TRBV6-4 with TRBJ1-5; 9 bases align to TRBD1. V shed 5 bases, J shed 5 bases, and the junction held 7 bases outside the gene matches. This CDR3 comprises 15 residues. Looked up from germline, CDR1 is MRHNA and CDR2 is SNTAGT. CDR3 sequence: CASSSGQGIHQPQHF. The CDR3 region has the DNA TGTGCCAGCAGTTCTGGACAGGGGATCCATCAGCCCCAGCATTTT.

This clonotype was seen at least ten times. The J gene is TRBJ2-7, the V gene TRBV11-2; TRBD2 matches 11 bases. With V trimmed by 6 bases and J by 5 bases, 6 bases remained unmatched. The CDR3 runs 14 residues. Germline-derived CDR1 and CDR2 are SGHAT and FQNNGV. As DNA, the CDR3 is TGTGCCAGCAGAGGCACTAGCGGGAGTCACGAGCAGTACTTC. Translation gives CASRGTSGSHEQYF.